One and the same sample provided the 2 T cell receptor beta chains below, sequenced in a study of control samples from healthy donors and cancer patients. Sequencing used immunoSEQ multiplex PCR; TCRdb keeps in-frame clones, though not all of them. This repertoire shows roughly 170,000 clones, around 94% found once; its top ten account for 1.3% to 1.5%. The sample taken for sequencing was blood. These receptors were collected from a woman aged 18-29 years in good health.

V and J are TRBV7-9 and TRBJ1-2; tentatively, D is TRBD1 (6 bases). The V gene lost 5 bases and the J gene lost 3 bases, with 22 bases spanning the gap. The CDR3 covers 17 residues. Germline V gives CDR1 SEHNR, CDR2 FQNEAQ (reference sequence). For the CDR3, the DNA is TGTGCCAGCAGCGGGCCAGGGGAAAGGGGCTTTGACTATGGCTACACCTTC. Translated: CASSGPGERGFDYGYTF.

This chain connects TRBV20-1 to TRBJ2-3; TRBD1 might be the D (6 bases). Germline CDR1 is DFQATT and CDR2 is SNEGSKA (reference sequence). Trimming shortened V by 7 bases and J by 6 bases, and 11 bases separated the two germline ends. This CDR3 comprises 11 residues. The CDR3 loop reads CSGQARDTQYF. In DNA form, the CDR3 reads TGCAGTGGACAGGCCCGGGATACGCAGTATTTT.